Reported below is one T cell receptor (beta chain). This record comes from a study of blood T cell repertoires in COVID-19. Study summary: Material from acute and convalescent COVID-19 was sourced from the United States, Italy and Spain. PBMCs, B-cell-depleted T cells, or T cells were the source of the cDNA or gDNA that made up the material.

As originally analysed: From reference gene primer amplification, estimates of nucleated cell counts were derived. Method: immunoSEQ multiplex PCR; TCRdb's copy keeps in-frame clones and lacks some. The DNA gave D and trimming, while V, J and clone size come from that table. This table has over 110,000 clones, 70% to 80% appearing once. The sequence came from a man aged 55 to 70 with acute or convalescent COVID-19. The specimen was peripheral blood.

CDR3 loop: CASSPAATGSNEQFF. The CDR3 DNA reads TGTGCCAGCAGCCCAGCAGCGACAGGGAGTAATGAGCAGTTCTTC. The chain links TRBV7-6 to TRBJ2-1; 7 bases fit TRBD1. CDR1 and CDR2 from the germline V gene are SGHVS and FNYEAQ. V lost 5 bases and J lost 7; bases outside the gene matches: 11. This CDR3 region has 15 residues.